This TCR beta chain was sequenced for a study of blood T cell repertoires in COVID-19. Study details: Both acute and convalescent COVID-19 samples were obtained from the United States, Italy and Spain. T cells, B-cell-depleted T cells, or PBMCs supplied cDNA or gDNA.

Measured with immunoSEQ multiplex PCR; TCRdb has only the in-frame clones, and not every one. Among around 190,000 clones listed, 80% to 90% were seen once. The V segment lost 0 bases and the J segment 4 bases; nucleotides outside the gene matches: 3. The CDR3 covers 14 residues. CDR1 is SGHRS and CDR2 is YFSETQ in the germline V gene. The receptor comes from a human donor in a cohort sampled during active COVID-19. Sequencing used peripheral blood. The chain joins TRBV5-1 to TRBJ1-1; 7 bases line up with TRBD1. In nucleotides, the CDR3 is TGCGCCAGCAGCTTGGCCCAGGGGGGCACTGAAGCTTTCTTT. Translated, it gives CASSLAQGGTEAFF.